This TCR beta chain was sequenced in a study of blood T cell repertoires in COVID-19. Across the study: Spain, Italy and the United States supplied samples that represented acute and convalescent COVID-19. Nucleic acid was either cDNA or gDNA, and it came from T cells, B-cell-depleted T cells, or PBMCs.

Per the original data handling: Using reference gene primer amplification, nucleated cell counts were estimated. Profiled with immunoSEQ multiplex PCR; TCRdb holds only in-frame clones, not every one. V and J calls and clone size are those listed in that table; D and trimming were worked out from the DNA. Seen here are around 160,000 clones, 81% observed once, and the top ten hold 9.5% to 13%. The CDR3 contains 13 residues. In germline, CDR1 is PRHDT, CDR2 FYEKMQ (reference sequence). The V end was cut by 5 bases, the J end by 3 bases, with 11 bases between. Input material: peripheral blood. This sequence was found in a human donor in a cohort sampled during active COVID-19. V is TRBV13 and J is TRBJ2-7, with D possibly matching TRBD1 (6 bases). CDR3 DNA: TGTGCCAGCAGCCCGGGACACCTCTACGAGCAGTACTTC. Protein: CASSPGHLYEQYF.